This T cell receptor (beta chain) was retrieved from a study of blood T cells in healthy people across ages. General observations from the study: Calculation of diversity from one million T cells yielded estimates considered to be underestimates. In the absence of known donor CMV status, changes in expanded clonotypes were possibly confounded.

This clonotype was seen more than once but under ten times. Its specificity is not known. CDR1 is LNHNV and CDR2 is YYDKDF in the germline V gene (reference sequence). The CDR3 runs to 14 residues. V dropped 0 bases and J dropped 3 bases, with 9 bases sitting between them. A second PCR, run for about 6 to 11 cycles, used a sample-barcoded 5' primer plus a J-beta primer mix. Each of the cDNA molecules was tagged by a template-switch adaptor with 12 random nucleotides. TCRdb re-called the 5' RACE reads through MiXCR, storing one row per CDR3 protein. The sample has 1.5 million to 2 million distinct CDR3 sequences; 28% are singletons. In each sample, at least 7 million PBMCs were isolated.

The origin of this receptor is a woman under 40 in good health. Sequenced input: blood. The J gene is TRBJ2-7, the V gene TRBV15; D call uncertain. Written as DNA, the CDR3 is TGTGCCACCAGCAGAGATCGGCCGGGCTACGAGCAGTACTTC. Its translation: CATSRDRPGYEQYF.